This is a list of T cell receptor beta chains from one sample in a study of cytomegalovirus exposure and HLA in healthy donors. The assay was immunoSEQ multiplex PCR, and TCRdb's table has in-frame clones only and misses some. The table lists about 240,000 clones, around 81% of them singletons, with under 8% in the top ten. Material: PBMCs. These receptors were obtained from a woman aged 55-70 years in good health and CMV-seropositive. CDR3s include the opening cysteine and the closing phenylalanine or tryptophan. The order of the fields is D gene, V gene, J gene, CDR3 length, CDR3 protein. A D gene is named only where the DNA matches it firmly.

.	TRBV20-1	TRBJ1-1	11	CSANRRTEAFF
.	TRBV2	TRBJ2-1	13	CASSEQGPGNKFF
.	TRBV19	TRBJ1-2	17	CASSPTDSFFLNYGYTF
TRBD2	TRBV27	TRBJ2-1	16	CASSLSGLAGGGGQFF
TRBD1	TRBV2	TRBJ1-1	13	CANQGQKNTEAFF
TRBD1	TRBV19	TRBJ1-2	14	CASSIGQGAFGYTF
TRBD1	TRBV5-4	TRBJ2-5	15	CASSPSDRVLGTQYF
.	TRBV5-6	TRBJ2-2	15	CASSLSPREAGELFF
.	TRBV11-1	TRBJ2-7	13	CASSLDSPYEQYF
.	TRBV2	TRBJ2-3	13	CASSLDNTDTQYF
.	TRBV11-2	TRBJ2-3	13	CASSTDYGDTQYF
TRBD2	TRBV27	TRBJ2-7	17	CASSGRLAGTKTHEQYF
TRBD1	TRBV7-9	TRBJ1-1	12	CSSSSGQGVWFF
TRBD1	TRBV28	TRBJ1-2	14	CASSGDRGNYGYTF
TRBD2	TRBV9	TRBJ2-1	16	CASSVGSGRYYNEQFF
TRBD1	TRBV2	TRBJ1-1	13	CASGFQGGGEAFF
.	TRBV12-5	TRBJ1-5	17	CASGLGGRGRGFQPQHF
TRBD1	TRBV14	TRBJ2-7	15	CASRAGGQGSYEQYF
.	TRBV10-3	TRBJ2-7	14	CAISGRDRDYEQYF
.	TRBV7-9	TRBJ1-5	13	CASSQQREQPQHF
TRBD1	TRBV5-1	TRBJ1-3	14	CASSSTGEGNTIYF
.	TRBV6-4	TRBJ2-1	14	CASSDSRRSHEQFF
TRBD1	TRBV29-1	TRBJ2-5	13	CSVGDRGRETQYF
.	TRBV6-5	TRBJ2-7	13	CTSSPGLFYEQYF
TRBD2	TRBV7-9	TRBJ2-7	16	CASSFGTSGSRDEQYF
.	TRBV18	TRBJ2-6	17	CASSPPVGSSGANVLTF
TRBD1	TRBV19	TRBJ2-2	16	CASSMGQGAGAGELFF
.	TRBV5-4	TRBJ1-4	17	CASSLDGGVGGSEKLFF
.	TRBV4-2	TRBJ2-2	13	CASSQTSSGELFF
TRBD1	TRBV19	TRBJ1-5	15	CASNPTGRGWQPQHF
.	TRBV10-3	TRBJ2-1	12	CAISKEDFWQFF
.	TRBV5-6	TRBJ1-3	14	CASSLGSSGNTIYF
.	TRBV7-3	TRBJ1-2	14	CASSNPGFSPSYTF
.	TRBV19	TRBJ1-5	15	CASLKSDYSNQPQHF
.	TRBV10-3	TRBJ2-2	14	CAITFQQLGGELFF
.	TRBV4-1	TRBJ2-4	16	CASSQGQGIRGNIQYF
.	TRBV5-1	TRBJ1-5	14	CASSLEAGFQPQHF
.	TRBV21-1	TRBJ1-5	15	CASSKDRGTNQPQHF
.	TRBV27	TRBJ2-2	14	CASGDLANTGELFF
.	TRBV7-7	TRBJ1-4	16	CASSAGRSTTNEKLFF
TRBD1	TRBV7-3	TRBJ1-1	15	CASSSTGGFRTEAFF
.	TRBV6-6	TRBJ2-7	14	CASSYSRGRDEQYF
.	TRBV5-6	TRBJ2-2	16	CASRTWGREYTGELFF
TRBD2	TRBV7-2	TRBJ2-7	14	CASSPSGRAHEQYF
TRBD2	TRBV9	TRBJ2-5	15	CASSPTAGGGETQYF